This T cell receptor (beta chain) is from a study of T cell responses to AZD1222 COVID-19 vaccine. V gave up 3 bases and J gave up 6 bases; unmatched junction bases: 6. Germline loops: CDR1 MNHNY, CDR2 SVGAGI (reference sequence). The CDR3 has 14 amino acids. TCRdb's table, derived via immunoSEQ multiplex PCR, lists solely in-frame clones and lacks some. Among approximately 140,000 clones listed, 90% to 95% were seen once. V and J are TRBV6-6 and TRBJ2-5; 8 bases fit TRBD1. This sample comprised peripheral blood, obtained on day 0 of AZD1222 vaccination. The receptor was derived from an adult in good health. The CDR3 DNA reads as TGTGCCAGCAGTTATGCCGGACAGGGAAAGACCCAGTACTTC. Protein sequence: CASSYAGQGKTQYF.